These 10 T cell receptor beta chains share one sample of origin, sequenced in a study of CD4 T cells in relation to SARS-CoV-2 and coronaviruses. Sequencing used immunoSEQ multiplex PCR; TCRdb keeps in-frame clones, though not all of them. The data contain 23,000 or so clones, around 80% of them singletons. No antigens are known for them. CD4+ T cells from unexposed donors were obtained before the COVID-19 pandemic (2011-2018). The cells were cultured for roughly 11 days before CD4+ T cells were isolated. Input material: CD4+ T cells from PBMCs, cultured in vitro. All receptors derive from a human donor in good health.

This clone has only a few counts. The V and J genes are TRBV3-1 (or the pseudogene TRBV3-2) and TRBJ2-2, with 8 bases aligning to TRBD2. Germline V gene data show CDR1 as LGHDT and CDR2 as YNNKEL (reference sequence). This CDR3 is 15 amino acids long. The junction had 3 bases not matched to a gene; V was cut back by 6 bases and J by 0 bases. Here the CDR3 reads CASSPGGANTGELFF. In DNA form, the CDR3 reads TGTGCCAGCAGTCCGGGGGGGGCGAACACCGGGGAGCTGTTTTTT.

This clone turned up a few times. The V gene is TRBV27, the J gene TRBJ2-3; 7 bases fit TRBD2. Germline CDR1 and CDR2: MNHEY and SMNVEV (reference sequence). V lost 6 bases to trimming and J lost 5 bases; unmatched junction nucleotides: 5. The CDR3 totals 13 residues. CDR3 protein: CASRGREVDTQYF. The CDR3 bases are TGTGCCAGCAGAGGTCGGGAGGTAGATACGCAGTATTTT.

This chain connects TRBV2 to TRBJ1-2; the D gene is possibly TRBD1 (6 bases). V was cut by 7 bases and J by 4 bases, with 16 bases left in between. Germline assignment: CDR1 SNHLY and CDR2 FYNNEI. This CDR3 contains 14 residues. For the CDR3, the DNA is TGTGCCAGCAACATTCGGGGGGCAGGCTATGGCTACACCTTC. It encodes CASNIRGAGYGYTF.

This clone was seen once. Here the CDR3 DNA reads TGTGCCAGCAGCGCAGGGACATCTTCGTATGGCTACACCTTC. Its translation: CASSAGTSSYGYTF. The V gene is TRBV9, the J gene TRBJ1-2, with TRBD1 as a possible D gene (6 bases). Deletions cut 3 bases from V and 5 bases from J, with 14 bases between. This CDR3 spans 14 amino acids. In germline, CDR1 is SGDLS, CDR2 YYNGEE.

The chain combines TRBV5-6 with TRBJ2-7, with 8 bases aligning to TRBD2. This CDR3 has 16 residues. CDR1 and CDR2 (germline): SGHDT, YYEEEE. Germline trimming cut 4 bases from V and 3 bases from J; bases unmatched to any gene: 12. CDR3 in amino acids: CASSPPTGTSLYEQYF. In DNA, the CDR3 is TGTGCCAGCAGCCCTCCAACCGGGACTAGTCTCTACGAGCAGTACTTC.

The gene calls are TRBV10-3 and TRBJ1-4; the D is unclear. This CDR3 is 14 amino acids long. V was pared by 6 bases and J by 7 bases, with 15 bases between. Germline-derived CDR1 and CDR2 are ENHRY and SYGVKD. CDR3 in DNA: TGTGCCATCAGCCCCTCCGGTAACCTTGAAAAACTGTTTTTT. It translates to CAISPSGNLEKLFF.

The chain uses TRBV12-3 or TRBV12-4 and TRBJ1-2; D perhaps matches TRBD1 (5 bases). CDR3 length: 13 amino acids. V lost 5 bases and J 8 bases, leaving 15 bases between the germline ends. The CDR3 loop is CASSPQVWGGYTF. The CDR3 bases are TGTGCCAGCAGTCCCCAGGTGTGGGGCGGCTACACCTTC.

V and J are TRBV13 and TRBJ1-1; TRBD1 agrees at 7 bases. CDR1 is PRHDT, CDR2 FYEKMQ, per germline (reference sequence). V lost 7 bases, J lost 1 base, and 6 bases stayed unmatched. This CDR3 is built from 14 residues. CDR3 loop: CASTPDRENTEAFF. CDR3 coding DNA: TGTGCCAGCACCCCCGACAGGGAGAACACTGAAGCTTTCTTT.

V usage is TRBV27 and J usage is TRBJ1-2, with D possibly matching TRBD1 (6 bases). Germline V gives CDR1 MNHEY, CDR2 SMNVEV (reference sequence). V dropped 4 bases and J dropped 7 bases, with 19 bases sitting between them. The CDR3 is 15 residues long. CDR3 bases: TGTGCCAGCAGTTCGAGGGGGGGAGGGAGGTTTGGCTACACCTTC. It encodes CASSSRGGGRFGYTF.

The chain employs TRBV29-1 and TRBJ2-1, with 16 bases lining up with TRBD2. Germline V gene data show CDR1 as SQVTM and CDR2 as ANQGSEA. This CDR3 is built from 17 residues. The ends lost 6 bases at V and 1 base at J; junction bases unmatched: 6. CDR3 nucleotide sequence: TGCAGCGTAGAGGGACTAGCGGGAGGGACATCCTACAATGAGCAGTTCTTC. The encoded protein is CSVEGLAGGTSYNEQFF.